This TCR beta chain was captured in a study of siplizumab effects on memory and regulatory T cells. TCRdb keeps only in-frame clones here, not all; method: immunoSEQ multiplex PCR. The profile covers 80,000 to 130,000 clones, with less than 95% appearing a single time and under 0.7% taken by the ten largest. CDR3 length equals 13 residues. The germline V gene has CDR1 LNHDA and CDR2 SQIVND (reference sequence). V was pared by 4 bases and J by 7 bases, with 6 bases of the junction left unmatched. Sequencing was performed on Tregs sorted from blood. The genes are TRBV19 and TRBJ1-1; 7 nucleotides align to TRBD1. The sequence was obtained from a human donor in good health. The CDR3 DNA is TGTGCCAGTAGTACCAATGGACAGGTTGAAGCTTTCTTT. Protein: CASSTNGQVEAFF.